What follows describes a single T cell receptor (beta chain). Naive CD8 cells, CD45RO-negative and positively selected for CCR7, excluded terminally differentiated effector memory CD45RA+ cells. The sample belongs to a study of shared clonotypes between healthy human individuals. Here immunoSEQ multiplex PCR was the method, and the copy in TCRdb shows in-frame clones only, minus some. The data hold about 2.1 million clones, with just over 90% observed a single time. Germline V gene lookup returns CDR1 LGHNA and CDR2 YNFKEQ. V was clipped by 3 bases and J by 3 bases; unmatched bases: 2. This CDR3 spans 14 amino acids.

Sequenced sample: naive CD8+ T cells from PBMCs. The sequence was collected from a man younger than 35 in good health. Some clones in this sample may be carry-over from other donors' samples. The chain links TRBV4-2 to TRBJ2-7, with TRBD2 matching 10 bases. The CDR3 nucleotides read TGTGCCAGCAGCCATCAGCGGGAGGGCTACGAGCAGTACTTC. It is translated as CASSHQREGYEQYF.